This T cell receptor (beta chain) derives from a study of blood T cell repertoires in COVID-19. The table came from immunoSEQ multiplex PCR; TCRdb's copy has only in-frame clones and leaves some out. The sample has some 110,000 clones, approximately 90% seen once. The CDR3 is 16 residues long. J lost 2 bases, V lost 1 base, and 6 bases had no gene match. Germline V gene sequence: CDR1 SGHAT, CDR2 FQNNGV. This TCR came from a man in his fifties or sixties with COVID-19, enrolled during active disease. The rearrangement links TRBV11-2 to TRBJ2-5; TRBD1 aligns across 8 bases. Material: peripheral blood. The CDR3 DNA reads TGTGCCAGCAGCTTAGTTGGCCACAGGGGGCAAGAGACCCAGTACTTC. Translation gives CASSLVGHRGQETQYF.